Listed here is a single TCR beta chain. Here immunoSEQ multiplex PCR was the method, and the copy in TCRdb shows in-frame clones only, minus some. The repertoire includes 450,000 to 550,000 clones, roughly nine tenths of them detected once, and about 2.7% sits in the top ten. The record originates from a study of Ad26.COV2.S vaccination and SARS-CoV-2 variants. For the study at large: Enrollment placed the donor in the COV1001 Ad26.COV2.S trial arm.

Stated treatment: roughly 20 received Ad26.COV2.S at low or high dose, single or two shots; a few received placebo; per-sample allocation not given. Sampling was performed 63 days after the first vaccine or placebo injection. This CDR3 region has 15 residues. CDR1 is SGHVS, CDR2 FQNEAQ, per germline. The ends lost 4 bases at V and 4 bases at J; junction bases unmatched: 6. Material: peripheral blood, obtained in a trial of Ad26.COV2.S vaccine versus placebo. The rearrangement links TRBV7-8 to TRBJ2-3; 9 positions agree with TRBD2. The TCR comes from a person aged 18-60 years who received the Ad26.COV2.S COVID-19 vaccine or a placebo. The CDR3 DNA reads TGTGCCAGCAGCTCCTTAGCGGGAGAGCCAGATACGCAGTATTTT. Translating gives CASSSLAGEPDTQYF. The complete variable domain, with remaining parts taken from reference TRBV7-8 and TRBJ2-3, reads GAGVSQSPRYKVAKRGQDVALRCDPISGHVSLFWYQQALGQGPEFLTYFQNEAQLDKSGLPSDRFFAERPEGSVSTLKIQRTQQEDSAVYLCASSSLAGEPDTQYFGPGTRLTVL.